This T cell receptor beta chain was captured by sequencing in a study of beta chain features in type 1 diabetes. CD45RO/CCR7/CD25/CD127/CD95/CD27 separated CD4+ naive, central memory, regulatory and stem cell-like memory cells by sorting. As concerns this clone: Its antigen is unidentified.

V gave up 6 bases and J gave up 6 bases, with 12 bases separating them. This CDR3 comprises 12 residues. Germline lookup yields CDR1 SGHRS and CDR2 YFSETQ. Findings and caveats of the study: When VDJ junctions were examined, type 1 diabetes patients showed fewer insertions and more deletions. When Type 1 diabetes patients were examined, their TCRB CDR3s proved moderately but significantly shorter in all four CD4+ subsets.

Expressed TCRB transcripts were sequenced, since all the RNA that had been isolated was reverse transcribed. Libraries were prepared by immunoSEQ multiplex PCR; TCRdb keeps only in-frame clonotypes and omits some of them. The sample holds approximately 150,000 clones, around a tenth seen once. This clonotype was obtained from a woman aged 35 to 49 in good health. The rearrangement joins TRBV5-1 to TRBJ1-2; the D is unclear. Specimen: central memory CD4+ T cells from blood. CDR3 amino acids: CASTFDRDGYTF. The CDR3 nucleotides read TGCGCCAGCACGTTTGACCGGGATGGCTACACCTTC.